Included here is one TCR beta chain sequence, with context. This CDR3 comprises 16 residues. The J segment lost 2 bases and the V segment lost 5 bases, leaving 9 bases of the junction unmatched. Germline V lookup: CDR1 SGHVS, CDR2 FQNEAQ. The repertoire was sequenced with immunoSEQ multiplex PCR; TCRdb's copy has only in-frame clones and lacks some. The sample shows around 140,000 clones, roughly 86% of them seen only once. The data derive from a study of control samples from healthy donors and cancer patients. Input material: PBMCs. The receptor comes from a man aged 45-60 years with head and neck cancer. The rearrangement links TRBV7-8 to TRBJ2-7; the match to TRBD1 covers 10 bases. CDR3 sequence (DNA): TGTGCCAGCAGCCCACGCCGGGACAGGGGCACCTACGAGCAGTACTTC. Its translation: CASSPRRDRGTYEQYF.